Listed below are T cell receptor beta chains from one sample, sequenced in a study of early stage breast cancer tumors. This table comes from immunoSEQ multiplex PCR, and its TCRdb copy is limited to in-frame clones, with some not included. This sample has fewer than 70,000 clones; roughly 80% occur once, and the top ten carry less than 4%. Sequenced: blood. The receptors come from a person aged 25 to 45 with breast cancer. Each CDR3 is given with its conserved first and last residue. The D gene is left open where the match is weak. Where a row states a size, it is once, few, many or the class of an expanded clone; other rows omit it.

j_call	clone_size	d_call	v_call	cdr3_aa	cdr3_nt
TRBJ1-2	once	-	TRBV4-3	CASSLIRGRAVYGYTF	TGCGCCAGCAGCCTCATCCGGGGGCGGGCGGTCTATGGCTACACCTTC
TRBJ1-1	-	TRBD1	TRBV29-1	CSVRQGDWNTEAFF	TGCAGCGTTAGACAGGGAGATTGGAACACTGAAGCTTTCTTT
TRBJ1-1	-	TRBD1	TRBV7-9	CASSSPLGGGQGSDEAFF	TGTGCCAGCAGCTCGCCCTTGGGGGGAGGACAGGGGAGTGATGAAGCTTTCTTT
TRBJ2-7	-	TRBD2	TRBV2	CASRVAGDPYEQYF	TGTGCCAGCAGGGTAGCGGGAGACCCCTACGAGCAGTACTTC
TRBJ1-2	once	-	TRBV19	CASSVNGRDANYGYTF	TGTGCCAGTAGTGTAAACGGCCGAGATGCTAACTATGGCTACACCTTC
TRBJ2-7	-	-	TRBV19	CASSISTGAVYEQYF	TGTGCCAGTAGTATATCCACGGGAGCGGTCTACGAGCAGTACTTC
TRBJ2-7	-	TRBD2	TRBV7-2	CASSPRRLEAGLLHEQYF	TGTGCCAGCAGCCCCCGTCGACTAGAAGCGGGACTTTTGCACGAGCAGTACTTC
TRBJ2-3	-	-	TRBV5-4	CASSLPGATDTQYF	TGTGCCAGCAGCTTGCCGGGGGCCACAGATACGCAGTATTTT
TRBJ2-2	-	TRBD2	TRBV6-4	CASSRLAGDTGELFF	TGTGCCAGCAGTAGACTAGCGGGAGACACCGGGGAGCTGTTTTTT
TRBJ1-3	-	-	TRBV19	CASSNLRGRGNTIYF	TGTGCCAGTAGTAACCTCAGGGGCCGGGGAAACACCATATATTTT
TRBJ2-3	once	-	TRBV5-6	CASSPRSRSSTDTQYF	TGTGCCAGCAGCCCGAGGTCGCGGTCTAGCACAGATACGCAGTATTTT
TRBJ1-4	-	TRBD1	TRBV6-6	CASSGPTGGFEKLFF	TGTGCCAGCAGTGGACCGACAGGGGGGTTTGAAAAACTGTTTTTT
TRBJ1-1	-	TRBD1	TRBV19	CASNRQGGPFTEAFF	TGTGCCAGTAATAGACAGGGGGGCCCTTTCACTGAAGCTTTCTTT
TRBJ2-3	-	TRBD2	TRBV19	CASSIASGTADTQYF	TGTGCCAGTAGTATCGCTAGCGGGACGGCAGATACGCAGTATTTT
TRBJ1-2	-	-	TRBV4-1	CASSQENRPLGGYTF	TGCGCCAGCAGCCAAGAGAACAGGCCCCTGGGTGGCTACACCTTC
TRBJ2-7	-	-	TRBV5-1	CASSPDPGSPYEQYF	TGCGCCAGCAGCCCCGACCCGGGGTCGCCCTACGAGCAGTACTTC
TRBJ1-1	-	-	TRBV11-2	CASSPSVGTEAFF	TGTGCCAGCAGCCCTAGTGTGGGCACTGAAGCTTTCTTT
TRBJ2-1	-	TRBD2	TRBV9	CASSVTSGRQGDNEQFF	TGTGCCAGCAGCGTAACTAGCGGGAGGCAGGGGGACAATGAGCAGTTCTTC
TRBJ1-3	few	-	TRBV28	CAHARGIGNTIYF	TGTGCCCACGCACGGGGGATCGGAAACACCATATATTTT
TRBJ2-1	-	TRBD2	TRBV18	CASSPLQYREGSYNEQFF	TGTGCCAGCTCGCCCTTGCAATACCGGGAGGGGTCCTACAATGAGCAGTTCTTC
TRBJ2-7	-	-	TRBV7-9	CASSFGGVYEQYF	TGTGCCAGCAGCTTCGGTGGCGTGTACGAGCAGTACTTC
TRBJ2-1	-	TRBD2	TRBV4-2	CASSQASSSGNHNEQFF	TGTGCCAGCAGCCAAGCTTCCTCTAGCGGGAACCACAATGAGCAGTTCTTC
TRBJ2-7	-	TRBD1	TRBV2	CASNLDRGLYEQYF	TGTGCCAGCAATCTGGACAGGGGTCTCTACGAGCAGTACTTC
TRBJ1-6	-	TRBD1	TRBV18	CASSLLDRAGHLVTLHF	TGTGCCAGCTCACTCCTAGACAGGGCCGGGCACTTGGTGACCCTCCACTTT
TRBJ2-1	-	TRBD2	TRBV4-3	CASSQDEASGRAGEQFF	TGCGCCAGCAGCCAAGATGAGGCTAGCGGGAGGGCCGGCGAGCAGTTCTTC
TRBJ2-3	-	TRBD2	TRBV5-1	CASSLAGTSESSTDTQYF	TGCGCCAGCAGCTTGGCCGGGACTAGCGAAAGTAGCACAGATACGCAGTATTTT
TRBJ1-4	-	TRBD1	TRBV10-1	CASSRGGTEEKLFF	TGCGCCAGCAGTAGAGGGGGCACGGAAGAAAAACTGTTTTTT
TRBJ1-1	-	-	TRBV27	CASSAPTDTEAFF	TGTGCCAGCAGTGCTCCGACGGACACTGAAGCTTTCTTT
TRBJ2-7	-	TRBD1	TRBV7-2	CASSLRAAPGTGTSYEQYF	TGTGCCAGCAGCTTAAGGGCGGCCCCCGGGACAGGGACCTCCTACGAGCAGTACTTC
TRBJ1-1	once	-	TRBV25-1	CASSATGKKAFF	TGTGCCAGCTCCGCCACAGGGAAAAAAGCTTTCTTT
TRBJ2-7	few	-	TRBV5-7	CASSTSGRGLSDEQYF	TGTGCCAGCAGCACTTCAGGGAGAGGCCTCTCGGACGAGCAGTACTTC
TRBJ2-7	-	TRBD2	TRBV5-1	CASSLEGTSGSGYEQYF	TGCGCCAGCAGCTTAGAAGGGACTAGCGGGAGCGGCTACGAGCAGTACTTC
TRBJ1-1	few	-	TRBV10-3	CAVRQNSMNTEAFF	TGTGCCGTCAGACAGAACTCTATGAACACTGAAGCTTTCTTT
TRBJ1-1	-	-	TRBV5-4	CASSFHSTEAFF	TGTGCCAGCAGCTTCCACAGCACTGAAGCTTTCTTT
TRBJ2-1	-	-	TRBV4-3	CASSQAPGHNNEQFF	TGCGCCAGCAGCCAAGCCCCGGGACACAACAATGAGCAGTTCTTC
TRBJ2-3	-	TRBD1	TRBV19	CASSIEGQGIDTQYF	TGTGCCAGTAGTATAGAGGGACAGGGGATAGATACGCAGTATTTT
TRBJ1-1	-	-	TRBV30	CAWRPGTSEAFF	TGTGCCTGGAGGCCGGGGACAAGTGAAGCTTTCTTT
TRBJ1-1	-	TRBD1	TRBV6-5	CASSYSWTGDTEAFF	TGTGCCAGCAGTTACTCTTGGACAGGGGACACTGAAGCTTTCTTT
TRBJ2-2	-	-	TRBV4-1	CASSQGVSFTGELFF	TGCGCCAGCAGCCAAGGAGTCAGCTTCACCGGGGAGCTGTTTTTT
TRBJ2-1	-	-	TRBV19	CASSLMEGEVDEQFF	TGTGCCAGTAGCCTAATGGAGGGAGAGGTCGATGAGCAGTTCTTC
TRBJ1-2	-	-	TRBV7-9	CASSLDGAYYGYTF	TGTGCCAGCAGCTTAGACGGGGCCTACTATGGCTACACCTTC
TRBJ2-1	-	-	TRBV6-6	CASSYSGPYDEQFF	TGTGCCAGCAGTTATAGCGGACCCTATGATGAGCAGTTCTTC
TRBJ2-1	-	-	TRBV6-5	CASSPEKGLYNEQFF	TGTGCCAGCAGTCCAGAGAAGGGGCTTTACAATGAGCAGTTCTTC
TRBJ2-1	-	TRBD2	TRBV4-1	CASSQYSGTSGFSSYNEQFF	TGCGCCAGCAGCCAGTACTCCGGGACTAGCGGGTTCAGCTCCTACAATGAGCAGTTCTTC
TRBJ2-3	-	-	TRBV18	CASLAQGIGTDTQYF	TGTGCCAGCTTAGCACAGGGTATCGGCACAGATACGCAGTATTTT
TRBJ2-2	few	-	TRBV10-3	CAISEGIPRTGELFF	TGTGCCATCAGTGAAGGGATCCCGAGGACCGGGGAGCTGTTTTTT
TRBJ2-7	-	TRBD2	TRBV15	CAVRLAGDYEQYF	TGTGCCGTTCGACTAGCGGGAGATTACGAGCAGTACTTC